The 30 T cell receptor beta chains listed next were all sequenced from one sample in a study of blood T cell repertoires in COVID-19. The data were produced by immunoSEQ multiplex PCR, yet TCRdb's version contains in-frame clones alone and is incomplete. The sample holds about 220,000 clones, about 79% seen once. Sequenced: PBMCs or T cells enriched from blood (not recorded which). These receptors all come from a woman aged 35 to 49 with acute COVID-19.

The J gene is TRBJ1-5, the V gene TRBV19, with D possibly TRBD1 on 5 matching bases. V gave up 3 bases and J gave up 4 bases, with 10 bases separating them. This CDR3 is built from 14 residues. Germline V gene data show CDR1 as LNHDA and CDR2 as SQIVND (reference sequence). The CDR3 region is CASSIQGGNQPQHF. The CDR3, as DNA: TGTGCCAGTAGTATTCAGGGAGGGAATCAGCCCCAGCATTTT. Variable domain in full (rest from reference TRBV19 and TRBJ1-5): DGGITQSPKYLFRKEGQNVTLSCEQNLNHDAMYWYRQDPGQGLRLIYYSQIVNDFQKGDIAEGYSVSREKKESFPLTVTSAQKNPTAFYLCASSIQGGNQPQHFGDGTRLSIL.

The chain recombines TRBV10-3 with TRBJ1-2, with TRBD1 matching over 7 bases. With 6 bases clipped from V and 6 bases from J, the junction kept 16 bases outside the gene matches. The germline V gene has CDR1 ENHRY and CDR2 SYGVKD. The length of the CDR3 is 16 residues. CDR3 bases: TGTGCCATCAGGGCTCGAACGGGACAGCTTATGGATGGCTACACCTTC. This codes for CAIRARTGQLMDGYTF.

V and J are TRBV28 and TRBJ2-1, with 10 nucleotides matching TRBD2. Unmatched junction bases numbered 6, after V lost 6 bases and J lost 7 bases. The CDR3 is 14 residues long. CDR1 and CDR2 (germline): MDHEN, SYDVKM. Written as DNA, the CDR3 is TGTGCCAGCAGGGCTAGCGGGAGTAAGAATGAGCAGTTCTTC. It codes for CASRASGSKNEQFF.

This clone was detected a few times. The chain joins TRBV21-1 to TRBJ1-2. TRBV21-1 is tagged as a pseudogene. The CDR3 runs 14 residues. CDR3 sequence: CASSLSGTETFYTF. CDR3 coding DNA: TGTGCCAGCAGCCTCTCCGGGACTGAGACTTTCTACACCTTC.

V usage is TRBV7-2 and J usage is TRBJ1-6, with a weak D call TRBD1 (5 bases). The CDR3 is made up of 15 amino acids. The V and J ends lost 1 base and 8 bases respectively, with 12 bases between them. CDR1 and CDR2 (germline): SGHTA, FQGNSA. CDR3 coding DNA: TGTGCCAGCAGCTTAGATCGGACAACTGATTCACCCCTCCACTTT. This translates into CASSLDRTTDSPLHF.

The CDR3 region is CASSRESGTSGETQYF. The CDR3 DNA reads TGTGCCAGCAGCCGCGAATCCGGGACTAGCGGAGAGACCCAGTACTTC. The chain has TRBV9 and TRBJ2-5; TRBD2 agrees at 11 bases. Looked up from germline, CDR1 is SGDLS and CDR2 is YYNGEE. The V segment lost 4 bases and the J segment 4 bases; nucleotides outside the gene matches: 9. This CDR3 region has 16 residues.

The chain couples TRBV9 to TRBJ2-2; TRBD1 might be the D (5 bases). Trimming pared 0 bases from V and 4 bases from J, leaving 13 bases between. Per the germline V gene, CDR1 is SGDLS and CDR2 is YYNGEE. The CDR3 loop spans 16 amino acids. The CDR3 DNA reads as TGTGCCAGCAGCGTAGGGAAATGGGGCTTCACCGGGGAGCTGTTTTTT. Translation gives CASSVGKWGFTGELFF.

The V call is TRBV19, the J call TRBJ1-2; TRBD1 aligns across 10 bases. CDR1 is LNHDA, CDR2 SQIVND, per germline (reference sequence). CDR3 size: 15 residues. J gave up 4 bases and V 8 bases, and 10 bases lay outside the gene matches. The CDR3: CASVPGQGIIYGYTF. CDR3 in DNA: TGTGCCAGTGTTCCGGGACAGGGGATAATCTATGGCTACACCTTC.

This clone occurred a few times. This rearrangement joins TRBV7-9 to TRBJ2-5; 9 bases map to TRBD2. There are 16 residues in the CDR3. The V gene's germline CDR1 is SEHNR and CDR2 FQNEAQ (reference sequence). J gave up 4 bases and V 2 bases, and 8 bases lay outside the gene matches. CDR3 coding DNA: TGTGCCAGCAGCTTAAACGGCGGGAGGGGGGTAGAGACCCAGTACTTC. This translates into CASSLNGGRGVETQYF.

The chain is built from TRBV5-1 and TRBJ2-7, with TRBD1 identical over 8 bases. This CDR3 spans 15 amino acids. CDR1 SGHRS and CDR2 YFSETQ come from the germline V gene. Unmatched junction bases numbered 5, after V lost 0 bases and J lost 3 bases. CDR3 loop: CASSLAQGAFYEQYF. The DNA of the CDR3 is TGCGCCAGCAGCTTGGCTCAGGGGGCGTTCTACGAGCAGTACTTC. The full variable domain, rest sourced from reference TRBV5-1 and TRBJ2-7, is KAGVTQTPRYLIKTRGQQVTLSCSPISGHRSVSWYQQTPGQGLQFLFEYFSETQRNKGNFPGRFSGRQFSNSRSEMNVSTLELGDSALYLCASSLAQGAFYEQYFGPGTRLTVT.

The CDR3 is CASSAPGLAGLDTQYF. In DNA, the CDR3 is TGTGCCAGCAGCGCCCCGGGACTAGCGGGGCTAGATACGCAGTATTTT. The chain carries TRBV2 and TRBJ2-3; TRBD2 aligns across 13 bases. V gave up 6 bases and J gave up 5 bases; unmatched junction bases: 8. The CDR3 contains 16 residues. Germline V gene data show CDR1 as SNHLY and CDR2 as FYNNEI.

The chain is built from TRBV19 and TRBJ2-1; no clear D gene. The CDR3 has 15 amino acids. Trimming took 1 base from V and 3 from J, leaving 10 bases between them. Germline V lookup: CDR1 LNHDA, CDR2 SQIVND (reference sequence). This CDR3 is CASSIARNLYNEQFF. CDR3 nucleotide sequence: TGTGCCAGTAGTATAGCGAGGAACCTCTACAATGAGCAGTTCTTC.

A few counts support this clone. CDR3 coding DNA: TGTGCCAGCTCGAGGGTCGGGGGGGAAAATCAGCCCCAGCATTTT. Its protein is CASSRVGGENQPQHF. The chain couples TRBV6-5 to TRBJ1-5; D may be TRBD1 (5 bases). This CDR3 is built from 15 residues. CDR1 MNHEY and CDR2 SVGAGI come from the germline V gene. Trimming removed 8 bases at V and 4 bases at J, with 18 bases between.

The genes are TRBV12-3 or TRBV12-4 and TRBJ1-2, with D tentatively TRBD1 (5 bases). V lost 5 bases, J lost 4 bases, and 11 bases lay in between. There are 13 residues in the CDR3. For the CDR3, the DNA is TGTGCCAGCAGTCCGGGACTCTTCTATGGCTACACCTTC. As protein: CASSPGLFYGYTF.

This rearrangement joins TRBV11-2 to TRBJ1-2; D not certain. The CDR3 is 11 amino acids. Trimming left V 1 base short and J 8 bases short, with 5 bases between. Germline V gene data show CDR1 as SGHAT and CDR2 as FQNNGV. CDR3 residues: CASSLVEGYTF. The CDR3 nucleotides read TGTGCCAGCAGCTTAGTTGAGGGCTACACCTTC.

This chain links TRBV9 with TRBJ2-5; 16 bases map to TRBD2. Germline CDR1 is SGDLS and CDR2 is YYNGEE. The CDR3 totals 16 residues. After removal of 3 bases from V and 5 bases from J, the junction contained 4 bases not matched to a gene. CDR3 nucleotides: TGTGCCAGCAGCGAGGGACTAGCGGGGGGGCCCGAGACCCAGTACTTC. Translated, it gives CASSEGLAGGPETQYF.

This clone was seen a handful of times. The V gene is TRBV7-9, the J gene TRBJ2-1; 11 bases fit TRBD2. CDR1 is SEHNR and CDR2 is FQNEAQ in the germline V gene (reference sequence). V lost 6 bases and J lost 10; bases outside the gene matches: 11. The CDR3 runs 15 residues. Here the CDR3 DNA reads TGTGCCAGCAGATCCTATAGCGGGAGGGCCCAGGAGCAGTTCTTC. It encodes CASRSYSGRAQEQFF.

J is TRBJ1-1 and V is TRBV7-9, with 7 bases fitting TRBD1. The CDR3 has 15 amino acids. CDR1 and CDR2 (germline): SEHNR, FQNEAQ (reference sequence). Unmatched junction bases numbered 2, after V lost 0 bases and J lost 1 base. CDR3 sequence (DNA): TGTGCCAGCAGCTTAGCGCGGGACAGGAACACTGAAGCTTTCTTT. Its translation: CASSLARDRNTEAFF.

The chain uses TRBV7-2 and TRBJ2-7, with 7 nucleotides matching TRBD2. This CDR3 is 15 amino acids long. Germline CDR1 and CDR2: SGHTA and FQGNSA. V lost 5 bases to trimming and J lost 6 bases; unmatched junction nucleotides: 13. The CDR3 spells CASSRYPGGTVEQYF. Written as DNA, the CDR3 is TGTGCCAGCAGCCGCTATCCGGGAGGCACAGTCGAGCAGTACTTC.

The V gene is TRBV18, the J gene TRBJ1-2, with TRBD1 matching 7 bases. The length of the CDR3 is 14 residues. In germline, CDR1 is KGHSH, CDR2 LQKENI. Trimming at V came to 0 bases and at J to 4 bases, leaving 2 bases not matched to a gene. CDR3 loop: CASSPPGGPYGYTF. CDR3 DNA sequence: TGTGCCAGCTCACCACCAGGGGGCCCCTATGGCTACACCTTC.

V usage is TRBV30 and J usage is TRBJ2-7; D may be TRBD1 (5 bases). Trimming left V 2 bases short and J 3 bases short, with 11 bases between. The CDR3 is 13 residues long. Germline V gene lookup returns CDR1 GTSNPN and CDR2 SVGIG (reference sequence). CDR3 coding DNA: TGTGCCTGGAGTTTTGCCAGGGACTACGAGCAGTACTTC. As protein: CAWSFARDYEQYF.

The chain couples TRBV6-4 to TRBJ2-2; D gene ambiguous. This CDR3 contains 14 residues. Germline V gives CDR1 MRHNA, CDR2 SNTAGT. V was cut by 5 bases and J by 5 bases, with 12 bases left in between. The chain's CDR3 is CASSSRFNTGELFF. The CDR3 DNA is TGTGCCAGCAGTTCTAGGTTTAATACCGGGGAGCTGTTTTTT.

V gene TRBV30 combines with J gene TRBJ2-5; 10 bases agree with TRBD1. CDR3 length: 15 residues. Germline lookup yields CDR1 GTSNPN and CDR2 SVGIG (reference sequence). V shed 0 bases and J 4 bases; nucleotides not matched to a gene: 5. CDR3 protein: CAWSVTTGGLETQYF. Here the CDR3 DNA reads TGTGCCTGGAGTGTTACGACAGGGGGCCTAGAGACCCAGTACTTC.

This clone has just one count. CDR3 sequence reads: CASSFTGGDEQYF. In nucleotides, the CDR3 is TGTGCCAGCAGCTTCACAGGGGGTGACGAGCAGTACTTC. This chain connects TRBV11-2 to TRBJ2-7; 8 nucleotides align to TRBD1. Germline CDR1 reads SGHAT; CDR2 reads FQNNGV. The V gene end was trimmed by 3 bases and the J gene end by 5 bases; junction bases not matched to a gene: 3. This CDR3 is 13 amino acids long. Drawing the rest from reference TRBV11-2 and TRBJ2-7, the complete variable domain is EAGVAQSPRYKIIEKRQSVAFWCNPISGHATLYWYQQILGQGPKLLIQFQNNGVVDDSQLPKDRFSAERLKGVDSTLKIQPAKLEDSAVYLCASSFTGGDEQYFGPGTRLTVT.

The gene calls are TRBV6-2 or TRBV6-3 and TRBJ1-1; possible D gene TRBD1, 5 bases. The V end lost 5 bases, the J end lost 1 base, and 11 bases lay between the germline ends. From germline, CDR1 is MNHEY and CDR2 SVGEGT. This CDR3 region has 14 residues. The CDR3 DNA reads as TGTGCCAGCAGTCTACGACAGACGAACACTGAAGCTTTCTTT. Encoded protein: CASSLRQTNTEAFF.

This chain joins TRBV24-1 and TRBJ1-2; D gene ambiguous. The CDR3 sequence is 13 residues long. Germline-derived CDR1 and CDR2 are KGHDR and SFDVKD. The V and J ends lost 5 bases and 6 bases respectively, with 12 bases between them. DNA for the CDR3: TGTGCCACCAGTGGAACGGGAAGGGATGGCTACACCTTC. It is translated as CATSGTGRDGYTF.

The J gene is TRBJ2-7, the V gene TRBV12-3 or TRBV12-4, with 7 bases identical to TRBD2. The CDR3 length is 13 residues. V lost 5 bases and J lost 3; bases outside the gene matches: 4. CDR3 bases: TGTGCCAGCAGTACCGGACTAGTCTACGAGCAGTACTTC. Amino acid sequence: CASSTGLVYEQYF.

The chain carries TRBV6-6 and TRBJ1-5; 7 nucleotides line up with TRBD1. The germline gives CDR1 MNHNY, CDR2 SVGAGI (reference sequence). CDR3 length: 17 residues. J lost 2 bases, V lost 5 bases, and 12 bases had no gene match. CDR3 loop: CASSPFRTGSGNQPQHF. The CDR3, as DNA: TGTGCCAGCAGTCCGTTCAGGACAGGTTCAGGCAATCAGCCCCAGCATTTT.

The chain combines TRBV6-5 with TRBJ1-1; possible D gene TRBD1, 5 bases. V was trimmed by 2 bases and J by 5 bases, leaving 15 bases between them. CDR1 is MNHEY and CDR2 is SVGAGI in the germline V gene. The CDR3 extends over 15 amino acids. The CDR3 DNA sequence: TGTGCCAGCAGTTACGGATGGACACTGGGGACTGAAGCTTTCTTT. This translates into CASSYGWTLGTEAFF.

There are a few counts of this clone. V usage is TRBV6-2 or TRBV6-3 and J usage is TRBJ2-1; perhaps TRBD2 as D (7 bases). CDR1 MNHEY and CDR2 SVGEGT come from the germline V gene. V gave up 0 bases and J gave up 9 bases, with 12 bases separating them. The CDR3 contains 14 residues. The DNA of the CDR3 is TGTGCCAGCAGTTACTCGCGGGGGCACGGTGAGCAGTTCTTC. It encodes CASSYSRGHGEQFF.